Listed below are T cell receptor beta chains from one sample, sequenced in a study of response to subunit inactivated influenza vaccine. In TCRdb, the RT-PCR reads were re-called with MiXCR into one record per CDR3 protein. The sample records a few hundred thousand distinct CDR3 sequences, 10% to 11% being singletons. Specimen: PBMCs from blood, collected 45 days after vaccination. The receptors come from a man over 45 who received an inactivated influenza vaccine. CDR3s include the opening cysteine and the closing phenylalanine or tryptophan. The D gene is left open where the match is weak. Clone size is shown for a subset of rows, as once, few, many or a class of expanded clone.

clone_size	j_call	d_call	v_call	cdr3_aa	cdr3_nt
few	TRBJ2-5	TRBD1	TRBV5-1	CASSLGRTGGKETQYF	TGCGCCAGCAGCTTGGGGCGCACAGGGGGCAAAGAGACCCAGTACTTC
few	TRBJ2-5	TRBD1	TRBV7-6	CASSFLGQASVETQYF	TGTGCCAGCAGCTTCCTTGGACAGGCGAGTGTAGAGACCCAGTACTTC
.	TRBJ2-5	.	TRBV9	CASSVEGTAEETQYF	TGTGCCAGCAGCGTAGAGGGGACGGCGGAAGAGACCCAGTACTTC
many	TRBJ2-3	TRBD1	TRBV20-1	CSARQDRGYSSTDTQYF	TGCAGTGCTAGACAGGACAGGGGGTATTCTAGCACAGATACGCAGTATTTT
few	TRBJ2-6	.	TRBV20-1	CSATPLQRGSSGANVLTF	TGCAGTGCCACGCCCCTCCAACGAGGGAGTTCTGGGGCCAACGTCCTGACTTTC
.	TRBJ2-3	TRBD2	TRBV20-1	CSARPFAGGPSGSTDTQYF	TGCAGTGCTAGACCCTTCGCGGGAGGGCCGAGTGGCAGCACAGATACGCAGTATTTT
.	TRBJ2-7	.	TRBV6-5	CASSGRGREQYF	TGTGCCAGCAGTGGGCGGGGTCGCGAGCAGTACTTC
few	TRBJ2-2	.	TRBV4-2	CASSQEMGVSVLTGELFF	TGTGCCAGCAGCCAAGAGATGGGGGTGAGCGTTCTAACCGGGGAGCTGTTTTTT
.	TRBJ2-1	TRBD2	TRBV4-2	CASSHERTGTSGNNEQFF	TGTGCCAGCAGCCATGAACGGACCGGGACTAGCGGGAACAATGAGCAGTTCTTC
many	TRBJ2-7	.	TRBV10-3	CAISERGGYEQYF	TGTGCCATCAGTGAAAGGGGGGGCTACGAGCAGTACTTC